The 14 T cell receptor beta chains in this list originate from one sample, sequenced in a study of blood T cell repertoires in COVID-19. The table came from immunoSEQ multiplex PCR; TCRdb's copy has only in-frame clones and leaves some out. The sample contains around 60,000 clones, about 86% of which appear only once. The sample comprised peripheral blood. The origin of the receptors is a man between 35 and 55 years old with acute or convalescent COVID-19.

The sample holds a few counts of this clone. The same CDR3 also results from other DNA sequences found in this sample. This rearrangement joins TRBV3-1 (or the pseudogene TRBV3-2) to TRBJ2-5, with 7 nucleotides matching TRBD2. V was clipped by 4 bases and J by 5 bases; unmatched bases: 4. CDR1 and CDR2 from the germline V gene are LGHDT and YNNKEL (reference sequence). This CDR3 region has 13 residues. CDR3 nucleotide sequence: TGTGCCAGCAGCCTGGGAGGGTTGGAGACCCAGTACTTC. It translates to CASSLGGLETQYF.

This clone was detected only once. V and J are TRBV20-1 and TRBJ1-1; D may be TRBD1 (5 bases). V was cut by 5 bases and J by 4 bases, with 26 bases left in between. Germline V gives CDR1 DFQATT, CDR2 SNEGSKA (reference sequence). There are 17 residues in the CDR3. CDR3 sequence (DNA): TGCAGTGCTGGTGGTATCCTCAACACTGGGAGGGGCACTGAAGCTTTCTTT. This codes for CSAGGILNTGRGTEAFF.

The rearrangement joins TRBV30 to TRBJ1-3, with D hard to call. The CDR3 runs 15 residues. Trimming cost V 2 bases and J 4 bases, with 15 bases left between them. Germline V gene lookup returns CDR1 GTSNPN and CDR2 SVGIG (reference sequence). The CDR3 DNA reads TGTGCCTGGAGTCTCACGGGTCTGCGAGGAAACACCATATATTTT. Protein: CAWSLTGLRGNTIYF.

This clone was picked up one time. This rearrangement joins TRBV7-9 to TRBJ2-5, with a weak D call TRBD1 (6 bases). The V end lost 5 bases, the J end lost 3 bases, and 22 bases lay between the germline ends. This CDR3 is 17 amino acids long. CDR1 is SEHNR and CDR2 is FQNEAQ in the germline V gene (reference sequence). The CDR3 spells CASSLGRATGQKETQYF. The CDR3 DNA sequence: TGTGCCAGCAGCCTCGGTAGGGCTACAGGGCAGAAAGAGACCCAGTACTTC.

This chain connects TRBV11-2 to TRBJ1-1; D gene unclear. Germline V gene lookup returns CDR1 SGHAT and CDR2 FQNNGV. This CDR3 has 14 residues. V gave up 5 bases and J gave up 0 bases, with 10 bases separating them. CDR3 DNA: TGTGCCAGCAGCGCGGGAGTTATGAACACTGAAGCTTTCTTT. It codes for CASSAGVMNTEAFF.

The V and J genes are TRBV27 and TRBJ2-5; D not resolved. Germline CDR1 MNHEY, CDR2 SMNVEV (reference sequence). V gave up 5 bases and J gave up 3 bases, with 10 bases separating them. The CDR3 runs 13 residues. This chain's CDR3 is CASSPRSKETQYF. In nucleotides, the CDR3 is TGTGCCAGCAGTCCACGGTCCAAAGAGACCCAGTACTTC.

J is TRBJ2-6 and V is TRBV5-1, with D perhaps TRBD1 (6 bases). From germline, CDR1 is SGHRS and CDR2 YFSETQ. There are 15 residues in the CDR3. Trimming took 5 bases from V and 4 from J, leaving 13 bases between them. The CDR3 region is CASRTGFLGANVLTF. The DNA for the CDR3 is TGCGCCAGCAGGACAGGTTTCCTCGGGGCCAACGTCCTGACTTTC.

The V call is TRBV11-3, the J call TRBJ2-5; 7 nucleotides line up with TRBD2. The ends lost 1 base at V and 2 bases at J; junction bases unmatched: 7. The CDR3 runs 16 residues. CDR1 and CDR2 from the germline V gene are SGHNT and YENEEA. CDR3 loop: CASSLGLADLQETQYF. The CDR3 DNA sequence: TGTGCCAGCAGCTTAGGTCTAGCGGACCTACAAGAGACCCAGTACTTC.

The V gene is TRBV12-5, the J gene TRBJ2-5, with D maybe TRBD2 (6 bases). CDR1 is LGHNT and CDR2 is FRNRAP in the germline V gene. Trimming left V 7 bases short and J 4 bases short, with 16 bases between. This CDR3 region has 14 residues. The CDR3 DNA sequence: TGTGCTAGTGCTCCCCCTCCGGGAGCAGAGACCCAGTACTTC. Residues: CASAPPPGAETQYF. Supplemented by reference TRBV12-5 and TRBJ2-5, the full variable domain reads DARVTQTPRHKVTEMGQEVTMRCQPILGHNTVFWYRQTMMQGLELLAYFRNRAPLDDSGMPKDRFSAEMPDATLATLKIQPSEPRDSAVYFCASAPPPGAETQYFGPGTRLLVL.

In regard to this clone: Other DNA variants within this sample encode the same CDR3. The chain combines TRBV2 with TRBJ2-3; maybe TRBD2 (6 bases). Between the trimmed V and J ends, which lost 6 bases and 3 bases, there was a span of 10 bases. CDR3 length: 13 residues. From germline, CDR1 is SNHLY and CDR2 FYNNEI. The CDR3 DNA sequence: TGTGCCAGCAGCGGGGACTTTACAGATACGCAGTATTTT. Protein sequence: CASSGDFTDTQYF.

This chain links TRBV7-2 with TRBJ1-1, with D hard to call. The CDR3 totals 13 residues. V gave up 2 bases and J gave up 5 bases, with 9 bases separating them. Germline CDR1 SGHTA, CDR2 FQGNSA. CDR3 loop: CASSLKGGTEAFF. Written as DNA, the CDR3 is TGTGCCAGCAGCTTAAAGGGCGGGACTGAAGCTTTCTTT.

The rearrangement joins TRBV5-1 to TRBJ2-3; TRBD1 is a possible D gene (5 bases). V was cut by 4 bases and J by 1 base, with 16 bases left in between. The V gene's germline CDR1 is SGHRS and CDR2 YFSETQ. The CDR3 covers 16 residues. Here the CDR3 reads CASSNGHAGRTDTQYF. The CDR3 DNA follows: TGCGCCAGCAGCAACGGACACGCCGGCCGCACAGATACGCAGTATTTT.

V usage is TRBV11-2 and J usage is TRBJ2-5, with 10 nucleotides matching TRBD2. V shed 4 bases, J shed 4 bases, and the junction held 12 bases outside the gene matches. CDR3 length: 17 amino acids. The V gene's germline CDR1 is SGHAT and CDR2 FQNNGV. CDR3 nucleotides: TGTGCCAGCAGCTATTTAGGGACTAGCGTACGGACAGAGACCCAGTACTTC. Protein product: CASSYLGTSVRTETQYF.

This chain joins TRBV3-1 (or the pseudogene TRBV3-2) and TRBJ1-2; no clear D gene. Germline lookup yields CDR1 LGHDT and CDR2 YNNKEL (reference sequence). CDR3 length: 11 residues. V gave up 8 bases and J gave up 8 bases, with 12 bases separating them. CDR3 amino acids: CASAGVWGYTF. The CDR3 coding sequence is TGTGCCAGCGCCGGGGTTTGGGGCTACACCTTC.